This T cell receptor (beta chain) originates from a study of blood T cell repertoires in COVID-19. Germline-derived CDR1 and CDR2 are MNHEY and SVGAGI. The CDR3 covers 15 residues. With 6 bases removed from V and 3 bases from J, the gap between germline ends came to 14 bases. Assay used: immunoSEQ multiplex PCR; TCRdb lists only in-frame clones, some missing. The sample records around 250,000 clones, about four fifths being singletons. Sequencing was performed on PBMCs or T cells enriched from blood (not recorded which). The clonotype originates from a man aged 35-49 years who had been exposed to COVID-19. V is TRBV6-5 and J is TRBJ2-2, with a possible D match to TRBD1 (6 bases). As DNA, the CDR3 is TGTGCCAGCAGGGCCGGGACAACTTACACCGGGGAGCTGTTTTTT. It codes for CASRAGTTYTGELFF.